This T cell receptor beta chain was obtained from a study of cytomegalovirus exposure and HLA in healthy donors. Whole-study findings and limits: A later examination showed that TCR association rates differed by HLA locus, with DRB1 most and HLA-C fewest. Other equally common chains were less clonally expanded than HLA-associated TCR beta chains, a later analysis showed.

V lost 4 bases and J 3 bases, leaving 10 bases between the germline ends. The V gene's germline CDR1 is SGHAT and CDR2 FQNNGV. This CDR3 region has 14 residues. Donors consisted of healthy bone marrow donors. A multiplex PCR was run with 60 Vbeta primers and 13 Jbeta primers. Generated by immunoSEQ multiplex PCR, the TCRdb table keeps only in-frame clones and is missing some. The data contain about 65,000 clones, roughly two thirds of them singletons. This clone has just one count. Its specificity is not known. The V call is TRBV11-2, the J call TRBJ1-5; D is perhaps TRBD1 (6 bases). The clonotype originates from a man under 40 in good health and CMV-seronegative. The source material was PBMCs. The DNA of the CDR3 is TGTGCCAGCAGCTCAGGACAGAACAATCAGCCCCAGCATTTT. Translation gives CASSSGQNNQPQHF.